These 24 T cell receptor beta chains originate from one sample sequenced in a study of T cell changes during pregnancy in multiple sclerosis. Sequencing was performed with immunoSEQ multiplex PCR; in TCRdb, only in-frame clones are kept and a portion is missing. This table has around 55,000 clones, 85% to 95% appearing once. The specimen was CD8+ T cells from peripheral blood mononuclear cells, collected in the third trimester of pregnancy. These receptors were collected from a female donor with multiple sclerosis, enrolled in a pregnancy study.

The J gene is TRBJ1-2, the V gene TRBV30, with TRBD1 identical over 9 bases. Germline CDR1 and CDR2: GTSNPN and SVGIG (reference sequence). The CDR3 loop spans 13 amino acids. Trimming took 5 bases from V and 4 from J; bases not matched to a gene: 5. In nucleotides, the CDR3 is TGTGCCTGGCTGACAGGGGGGAGCTATGGCTACACCTTC. Amino acids: CAWLTGGSYGYTF.

The V call is TRBV12-5, the J call TRBJ2-7, with 7 bases identical to TRBD1. The CDR3 is 14 amino acids. CDR1 and CDR2 from the germline V gene are LGHNT and FRNRAP. Trimming removed 6 bases from V and 2 bases from J; junction bases left unmatched: 7. CDR3 sequence (DNA): TGTGCTAGTGGCCGGACAGGACCAACCTACGAGCAGTACTTC. Translation: CASGRTGPTYEQYF. The complete variable domain, with remaining parts taken from reference TRBV12-5 and TRBJ2-7, reads DARVTQTPRHKVTEMGQEVTMRCQPILGHNTVFWYRQTMMQGLELLAYFRNRAPLDDSGMPKDRFSAEMPDATLATLKIQPSEPRDSAVYFCASGRTGPTYEQYFGPGTRLTVT.

This clone was observed once. This rearrangement joins TRBV9 to TRBJ1-2; 9 bases map to TRBD1. The CDR3 length is 15 residues. Germline CDR1 reads SGDLS; CDR2 reads YYNGEE. V shed 4 bases and J 8 bases; nucleotides not matched to a gene: 12. Here the CDR3 reads CASSTERDRVNGYTF. DNA of the CDR3: TGTGCCAGCAGCACCGAACGGGACAGGGTTAACGGCTACACCTTC.

As to this clone: This specimen includes other DNA sequences encoding the same CDR3. The V call is TRBV13, the J call TRBJ1-2; D may be TRBD1 (6 bases). CDR1 PRHDT and CDR2 FYEKMQ come from the germline V gene (reference sequence). V was trimmed by 5 bases and J by 3 bases, leaving 19 bases between them. This CDR3 region has 16 residues. The CDR3 region is CASSEGDTAYYYGYTF. The CDR3, as DNA: TGTGCCAGCAGCGAAGGGGACACCGCATACTACTATGGCTACACCTTC.

V usage is TRBV7-6 and J usage is TRBJ2-1, with TRBD2 matching 8 bases. This CDR3 is 16 amino acids long. In germline, CDR1 is SGHVS, CDR2 FNYEAQ. With V trimmed by 2 bases and J by 5 bases, 8 bases remained unmatched. Written as DNA, the CDR3 is TGTGCCAGCAGCTTAATTATTAGCGGGACCGACAATGAGCAGTTCTTC. This codes for CASSLIISGTDNEQFF. Looking up the rest from reference TRBV7-6 and TRBJ2-1 gives the full variable domain: GAGVSQSPRYKVTKRGQDVALRCDPISGHVSLYWYRQALGQGPEFLTYFNYEAQQDKSGLPNDRFSAERPEGSISTLTIQRTEQRDSAMYRCASSLIISGTDNEQFFGPGTRLTVL.

The J gene is TRBJ1-5, the V gene TRBV6-5; D is possibly TRBD1 (5 bases). Germline CDR1 MNHEY, CDR2 SVGAGI. The V gene lost 4 bases and the J gene lost 0 bases, with 10 bases spanning the gap. The CDR3 runs to 15 residues. This chain's CDR3 is CASSSTVYSNQPQHF. In nucleotides, the CDR3 is TGTGCCAGCAGTTCGACAGTCTATAGCAATCAGCCCCAGCATTTT.

As regards this clone: Its ends do not fully match the called genes, so a read error is possible. This chain links TRBV7-7 with TRBJ2-5, with D uncertain. The CDR3 is 15 residues long. Germline V gene sequence: CDR1 SSHAT, CDR2 FNYEAQ (reference sequence). The CDR3, as DNA: TGTGCTAGCAGCTTAGCTCCAGCGCCTCAAGAGACCCAGTACTTC. Its protein product is CASSLAPAPQETQYF.

V gene TRBV11-2 combines with J gene TRBJ2-7, with a possible D match to TRBD2 (7 bases). The germline gives CDR1 SGHAT, CDR2 FQNNGV. V dropped 5 bases and J dropped 3 bases, with 11 bases sitting between them. The CDR3 extends over 13 amino acids. The DNA of the CDR3 is TGTGCCAGCAGCCTAGGGGGGGGCTACGAGCAGTACTTC. It yields the protein CASSLGGGYEQYF.

The V gene is TRBV9, the J gene TRBJ2-1; 7 bases are shared with TRBD2. From germline, CDR1 is SGDLS and CDR2 YYNGEE. V was pared by 5 bases and J by 2 bases, with 7 bases of the junction left unmatched. This CDR3 spans 15 amino acids. CDR3 sequence (DNA): TGTGCCAGCAGTCGCGGCGGGGGAACCTACAATGAGCAGTTCTTC. Translation: CASSRGGGTYNEQFF. The full variable domain, with the rest looked up from reference TRBV9 and TRBJ2-1, is DSGVTQTPKHLITATGQRVTLRCSPRSGDLSVYWYQQSLDQGLQFLIQYYNGEERAKGNILERFSAQQFPDLHSELNLSSLELGDSALYFCASSRGGGTYNEQFFGPGTRLTVL.

This clone was picked up one time. J is TRBJ1-5 and V is TRBV19; 8 positions agree with TRBD1. The CDR3 covers 16 residues. Germline values: CDR1 LNHDA, CDR2 SQIVND (reference sequence). V lost 4 bases to trimming and J lost 6 bases; unmatched junction nucleotides: 11. DNA for the CDR3: TGTGCCAGTAGTACAGGGGGCTTTAGTTTGATTCAGCCCCAGCATTTT. Its protein product is CASSTGGFSLIQPQHF.

This chain joins TRBV6-1 and TRBJ2-2; 10 bases match TRBD2. Germline values: CDR1 MNHNS, CDR2 SASEGT. The CDR3 has 15 residues. Trimming took 4 bases from V and 6 from J; bases not matched to a gene: 5. CDR3 sequence (DNA): TGTGCCAGCAGTGGGCTAGCGGGAGAGGCCGGGGAGCTGTTTTTT. It codes for CASSGLAGEAGELFF.

This rearrangement joins TRBV6-1 to TRBJ2-7, with D uncertain. V lost 4 bases to trimming and J lost 2 bases, with 15 bases between them. CDR3 length: 15 residues. CDR1 is MNHNS and CDR2 is SASEGT in the germline V gene. Written as DNA, the CDR3 is TGTGCCAGCAGTGCATTTTACGGCGGAGCCTACGAGCAGTACTTC. It translates to CASSAFYGGAYEQYF.

The chain is built from TRBV19 and TRBJ1-1; 7 bases align to TRBD1. Germline values: CDR1 LNHDA, CDR2 SQIVND (reference sequence). V gave up 6 bases and J gave up 1 base; unmatched junction bases: 5. The CDR3 loop spans 14 amino acids. DNA of the CDR3: TGTGCCAGTAGACAGAGGGGGCCGAACACTGAAGCTTTCTTT. The encoded protein is CASRQRGPNTEAFF.

The V gene is TRBV5-6, the J gene TRBJ1-1, with 7 bases identical to TRBD1. The length of the CDR3 is 13 residues. Germline V CDR1 and CDR2: SGHDT, YYEEEE. J gave up 7 bases and V 4 bases, and 7 bases lay outside the gene matches. DNA for the CDR3: TGTGCCAGCAGCCGACAGGGCACGGGTGAAGCTTTCTTT. It specifies CASSRQGTGEAFF.

This clone came up once. The chain employs TRBV7-2 and TRBJ2-3; TRBD2 agrees at 8 bases. Germline CDR1 reads SGHTA; CDR2 reads FQGNSA. The length of the CDR3 is 14 residues. The trim removed 6 bases at V and 8 bases at J, leaving 10 bases unmatched. The CDR3 region is CASRGIGRAVTQYF. The DNA of the CDR3 is TGTGCCAGCAGAGGGATCGGGAGGGCGGTTACGCAGTATTTT.

The J gene is TRBJ2-7, the V gene TRBV6-9; the match to TRBD2 covers 10 bases. This CDR3 spans 13 amino acids. Germline CDR1 MNHGY, CDR2 SVAAGI. V shed 10 bases, J shed 2 bases, and the junction held 5 bases outside the gene matches. CDR3 sequence (DNA): TGTGCCACCAATAGCGGGAGGACCTACGAGCAGTACTTC. Translation gives CATNSGRTYEQYF.

The rearrangement joins TRBV9 to TRBJ2-7; weak D call: TRBD1 (5 bases). Per the germline V gene, CDR1 is SGDLS and CDR2 is YYNGEE. Trimming took 0 bases from V and 4 from J, leaving 11 bases between them. The CDR3 contains 14 residues. In DNA, the CDR3 is TGTGCCAGCAGCGTAGGGGGCAGTACGTACGAGCAGTACTTC. Its translation: CASSVGGSTYEQYF.

The genes are TRBV9 and TRBJ2-2; 8 nucleotides line up with TRBD1. CDR1 and CDR2 (germline): SGDLS, YYNGEE. The CDR3 is 15 residues long. Trimming at V came to 3 bases and at J to 2 bases, leaving 3 bases not matched to a gene. The CDR3 is CASSGGTGNTGELFF. DNA for the CDR3: TGTGCCAGCAGCGGAGGGACAGGAAACACCGGGGAGCTGTTTTTT.

The V call is TRBV2, the J call TRBJ2-5; D is possibly TRBD2 (5 bases). Germline CDR1 and CDR2: SNHLY and FYNNEI. The CDR3 has 14 residues. V lost 8 bases and J 2 bases, leaving 15 bases between the germline ends. The CDR3 bases are TGTGCCAGCTCGCCCGAGGGCAGTCAAGAGACCCAGTACTTC. It is translated as CASSPEGSQETQYF.

The chain links TRBV4-3 to TRBJ2-3, with 10 bases identical to TRBD2. In germline, CDR1 is LGHNA, CDR2 YSLEER. The CDR3 consists of 22 residues. The V gene end was trimmed by 1 base and the J gene end by 3 bases; junction bases not matched to a gene: 22. CDR3: CASSQGPGTSALLGGTTDTQYF. The CDR3 coding sequence is TGCGCCAGCAGCCAAGGGCCCGGGACTAGCGCTCTTCTCGGGGGTACGACAGATACGCAGTATTTT.

This chain joins TRBV7-8 and TRBJ2-7; 8 bases align to TRBD1. V lost 5 bases, J lost 6 bases, and 6 bases stayed unmatched. The CDR3 has 13 amino acids. CDR1 and CDR2 (germline): SGHVS, FQNEAQ. The CDR3 nucleotides are TGTGCCAGCAGCCATGAAACAGGGGGCGAGCAGTACTTC. It specifies CASSHETGGEQYF.

The chain uses TRBV5-5 and TRBJ2-5, with D maybe TRBD2 (5 bases). Germline V lookup: CDR1 SGHKS, CDR2 YYEKEE (reference sequence). This CDR3 has 15 amino acids. V dropped 1 base and J dropped 2 bases, with 12 bases sitting between them. CDR3 loop: CASSLWSEGQETQYF. CDR3 DNA: TGTGCCAGCAGCTTGTGGAGCGAGGGTCAAGAGACCCAGTACTTC.

The CDR3 nucleotides are TGTGCCAGCAGCTTGAACAGGGAGATCGGCGACACTGAAGCTTTCTTT. This sequence encodes CASSLNREIGDTEAFF. The rearrangement joins TRBV5-6 to TRBJ1-1, with D maybe TRBD1 (6 bases). The CDR3 consists of 16 residues. The V and J ends lost 1 base and 3 bases respectively, with 16 bases between them. Germline V lookup: CDR1 SGHDT, CDR2 YYEEEE.

In this sample, this clone turned up once. The chain is built from TRBV27 and TRBJ2-3; D might be TRBD1 (5 bases). Germline V gene data show CDR1 as MNHEY and CDR2 as SMNVEV (reference sequence). Between the trimmed V and J ends, which lost 1 base and 5 bases, there was a span of 7 bases. This CDR3 contains 13 residues. The CDR3 nucleotides read TGTGCCAGCAGTTTATACAGGTTAGATACGCAGTATTTT. The encoded protein is CASSLYRLDTQYF.